This T cell receptor (beta chain) came from a study of regulatory T cells in long-lasting Graves disease (dated by TCRdb to the early 2020s). The study in broad terms: Newly diagnosed Graves' disease patients had taken antithyroid drugs for less than 3 months. Persistent Graves' disease patients were compared with newly diagnosed Graves' disease patients by peripheral blood TCR sequencing and RNA sequencing. The study was conducted in China and was registered as a clinical trial. A total of around 33 samples were covered by TCR sequencing, comprising some 13 persistent and approximately 20 newly diagnosed Graves' disease patients. The investigation overall reported the following: Persistent Graves' disease patients showed lower TCR Shannon entropy and fewer highly expanded clones than newly diagnosed patients, suggesting clonal expansion. More public clonotypes were shared among persistent patients (around 3,000) than among newly diagnosed patients (roughly 1,000). The authors noted that the small sample size was a limitation that may lower accuracy. TRBV28, TRBJ1-2 and TRBJ2-5 were preferentially used in persistent disease, while TRBV20-1 and TRBJ2-1 were favored in newly diagnosed disease. Only the TCR beta chain was sequenced and analyzed. Because the primary lesion, thyroid tissue, could not be accessed, the study looked at peripheral blood alone.

From its cysteine to its phenylalanine, the CDR3 spans 14 amino acids. Only the CDR3 region is kept as DNA, spanning 42 bases read in frame from base 1. The V and J ends are trimmed by 5 bases and 1 base, leaving 11 bases between them. The germline V gene supplies CDR1 SGHAT and CDR2 FQNNGV. Library preparation employed multiplex PCR. Data came from an Illumina HiSeq 4000. TCR beta libraries were built with iRepertoire HTBI primers and Arm-PCR amplification of CDR3 regions. Before sequencing, the PCR products went through gel purification. Per the original workflow: A total of around 66 TRBV and under 15 TRBJ segments were identified across samples and were used for gene usage analysis of CDR3 amino acid clonotypes. COPE and FqMerger were used to merge the filtered high-quality paired reads into contigs. BLAST was used to align contigs to IMGT TRBV, TRBD and TRBJ reference genes, with CDR3 defined following IMGT. Clonotypes above 0.1% frequency were classified as highly expanded clones. Shannon entropy served as the measure of repertoire diversity, while the Gini coefficient captured V-J evenness. A clonotype found in more than one individual was treated as public. The public reads were run again by TCRdb, first through fastp at Q25 and then through MiXCR, and only productive beta chains were kept. Duplicate CDR3 protein sequences are folded into a single record with the most common DNA and genes. Clone size and V and J calls follow TCRdb, not the original study. The sample contains roughly 380,000 distinct CDR3 sequences, around 15% of them found a single time. The ten largest clones take up roughly 20% of the sample.

What this sample's time point label stands for: newly diagnosed GD, antithyroid drugs for less than 3 months. For both TCR sequencing and RNA sequencing, RNA was extracted from PBMCs using TRIzol. The diagnosis of Graves' disease was made according to American Thyroid Association guidelines. Patients were recruited from an endocrinology department in Xi'an, China. Each patient gave about 9.1 milliliters of peripheral blood, collected in an EDTA anticoagulant tube. Ficoll Paque Plus density gradient separation was used to isolate PBMCs, and no further T cell sorting was performed. An Agilent 2100 Bioanalyzer and agarose gel were used to check RNA quality, while a NanoDrop 2000 measured RNA concentration. This clonotype was counted at least ten times. Its antigen is currently not known. Per-base qualities were not stored, and no clone one base away is much larger.

The source material was peripheral blood mononuclear cells (PBMCs), sampled at new diagnosis, from a patient treated with antithyroid drugs. Here the chain combines TRBV11-2 and TRBJ1-1; TRBD1 is possibly the D segment (6 matching bases). The clonotype was recovered from a female donor with Graves disease. CDR3 protein: CASSKQQGNTEAFF. The bases read TGTGCCAGCAGCAAACAACAGGGGAACACTGAAGCTTTCTTT.